This TCR beta chain is drawn from a study of metastatic and nonmetastatic thyroid tumors. Study-level background: Repertoire data that came from the blood and tumor or nodule tissue of malignant and benign thyroid patients were compared.

There were no patients who had received any treatment before thyroid surgery. TCRdb re-clonotyped the PCR reads through MiXCR. The repertoire has some 15,000 clones, roughly 20% of them found once; the top ten carry roughly 12%. Per the germline V gene, CDR1 is MNHNS and CDR2 is SASEGT. The V and J ends lost 6 bases and 5 bases, in that order; junction bases with no gene match: 10. The CDR3 extends over 15 amino acids. Sample share makes this clone medium-sized. The material sequenced was blood. The TCR comes from a female donor with papillary thyroid cancer or a benign thyroid nodule (not recorded which). Some clones in this sample may be carry-over from other donors' samples. This rearrangement joins TRBV6-1 to TRBJ2-1; 7 bases line up with TRBD2. The CDR3 sequence: CASRPPGTINNEQFF. The CDR3 DNA is TGTGCCAGCAGACCCCCCGGGACTATCAACAATGAGCAGTTCTTC.